The TCR beta chain under discussion was sequenced for a study of vaccination and CD4 T cells after COVID-19. Study findings and constraints: Vaccine-specific clones in convalescent patients were spike mono-reactive in 304 of 307 cases.

Sequenced with the Oncomine TCR Beta short-read assay was DNA taken from cultured CD4+ T cells. DNA came from CD4+ T cells after culture. Via MiXCR, TCRdb re-called the PCR reads, giving one row per CDR3 protein. Of around 16,000 distinct CDR3 sequences in the sample, around 74% were seen once. On this clonotype: The antigen is undetermined.

This CDR3 has 13 amino acids. V was trimmed by 0 bases and J by 5 bases, leaving 6 bases between them. The germline CDR1 and CDR2 sequences are KGHDR and SFDVKD. The sample's treatment: roughly 10-day PBMC culture with coronavirus spike peptide pools or control peptides (ViraFEST assay). Positivity by PCR occurred from March to December 2020, a period that predated US Alpha, Beta and Delta variants. The receptor comes from a human donor who had recovered from COVID-19. The specimen sequenced was CD4+ T cells from blood, cultured in vitro. This chain links TRBV24-1 with TRBJ1-1, with unresolved D. The CDR3 DNA is TGTGCCACCAGTGATTTGTGGGGAACTGAAGCTTTCTTT. Translating it yields CATSDLWGTEAFF.